These 16 T cell receptor beta chains were sequenced from one sample in a study of identical twins (dated by TCRdb to about 2016). Receptor libraries were prepared by 5' RACE. These reads were obtained on an Illumina HiSeq 2000. The raw public data were reprocessed by TCRdb itself: fastp quality trimming at Q25, MiXCR clonotype calling, in-frame beta chains only. Records with the same CDR3 protein are collapsed into one entry carrying the most frequent genes and DNA. The sample data list 470,000 or so distinct CDR3 sequences, and approximately 24% of these were observed just once. The top ten hold roughly 3% of the sample. Another study also made use of these data, one on T cells expressing NK-cell markers.

Sequenced material: CD4+ T cells sorted from blood. The origin of the receptors is a woman between 18 and 29 years old in good health.

This clonotype occurred once. The genes are TRBV20-1 and TRBJ2-5; TRBD1 matches at 8 bases. Germline assignment: CDR1 DFQATT and CDR2 SNEGSKA (reference sequence). The CDR3 has 13 amino acids. The CDR3 loop is CSSQGAAEETQYF. The DNA for the CDR3 is TGCAGCAGTCAGGGGGCGGCGGAAGAGACCCAGTACTTC.

The V gene is TRBV3-1, the J gene TRBJ1-2; possibly TRBD1 for D (5 bases). V lost 4 bases and J lost 2, with 14 bases in between. Germline V gives CDR1 LGHDT, CDR2 YNNKEL (reference sequence). The CDR3 is made up of 15 amino acids. DNA for the CDR3: TGTGCCAGCAGCCCTAACAGGAGACTAAACTATGGCTACACCTTC. Translating gives CASSPNRRLNYGYTF.

The chain has TRBV11-2 and TRBJ2-7; 7 positions match TRBD2. The CDR3 sequence is 16 residues long. The V and J ends lost 5 bases and 4 bases, in that order; junction bases with no gene match: 14. CDR1 is SGHAT and CDR2 is FQNNGV in the germline V gene. The CDR3 sequence is CASSLSPREIIYEQYF. CDR3 bases: TGTGCCAGCAGCCTATCCCCGCGGGAGATCATATACGAGCAGTACTTC.

This chain uses TRBV5-1 with TRBJ2-3; D might be TRBD2 (5 bases). V lost 7 bases and J 3 bases, leaving 15 bases between the germline ends. The CDR3 sequence is 14 residues long. Germline loops: CDR1 SGHRS, CDR2 YFSETQ. Written as DNA, the CDR3 is TGCGCCAGCGGACGGCCGGGGAGTACAGATACGCAGTATTTT. Translation gives CASGRPGSTDTQYF. Based on the CDR3 plus reference TRBV5-1 and TRBJ2-3, the full variable domain is KAGVTQTPRYLIKTRGQQVTLSCSPISGHRSVSWYQQTPGQGLQFLFEYFSETQRNKGNFPGRFSGRQFSNSRSEMNVSTLELGDSALYLCASGRPGSTDTQYFGPGTRLTVL.

The rearrangement uses TRBV3-1 and TRBJ2-3, with TRBD2 matching over 8 bases. CDR3 length: 14 residues. Germline V gene sequence: CDR1 LGHDT, CDR2 YNNKEL (reference sequence). V was pared by 1 base and J by 6 bases, with 3 bases of the junction left unmatched. The CDR3 DNA reads as TGTGCCAGCAGCCAAGTAGCGGGACCGGATACGCAGTATTTT. The encoded protein is CASSQVAGPDTQYF.

V usage is TRBV2 and J usage is TRBJ2-7; D is unresolved. V gave up 3 bases and J gave up 3 bases, with 3 bases separating them. The CDR3 totals 11 residues. In germline, CDR1 is SNHLY, CDR2 FYNNEI. CDR3 nucleotides: TGTGCCAGCAGTGAGATCTACGAGCAGTACTTC. Translating it yields CASSEIYEQYF.

This clonotype occurred a few times. J is TRBJ2-1 and V is TRBV20-1, with a tentative D call TRBD2 (5 bases). Trimming shortened V by 5 bases and J by 6 bases, and 11 bases separated the two germline ends. Germline values: CDR1 DFQATT, CDR2 SNEGSKA (reference sequence). The CDR3 is 12 residues long. For the CDR3, the DNA is TGCAGTGCTCCAAGGACTCTCAATGAGCAGTTCTTC. Encoded protein: CSAPRTLNEQFF.

The sample holds a few counts of this clonotype. This chain connects TRBV27 to TRBJ1-1, with a tentative D call TRBD1 (5 bases). Germline V gives CDR1 MNHEY, CDR2 SMNVEV (reference sequence). This CDR3 contains 15 residues. V was shortened by 5 bases and J by 1 base, with 14 bases between the two germline ends. CDR3: CASSKGIGWNTEAFF. In nucleotides, the CDR3 is TGTGCCAGCAGTAAGGGGATAGGGTGGAACACTGAAGCTTTCTTT.

In its sample, this clonotype was seen a few times. The V and J genes are TRBV7-9 and TRBJ2-1, with 9 nucleotides matching TRBD1. V was clipped by 1 base and J by 9 bases; unmatched bases: 4. CDR1 is SEHNR and CDR2 is FQNEAQ in the germline V gene (reference sequence). The CDR3 has 14 amino acids. The chain's CDR3 is CASSLGTGAPEQFF. DNA of the CDR3: TGTGCCAGCAGCTTAGGGACAGGGGCCCCTGAGCAGTTCTTC.

The chain links TRBV29-1 to TRBJ1-1; 7 bases match TRBD1. CDR1 and CDR2 (germline): SQVTM, ANQGSEA. Trimming cost V 6 bases and J 1 base; bases outside gene matches: 11. The CDR3 is 15 amino acids. The CDR3: CSVIPTGSGNTEAFF. The CDR3 nucleotides are TGCAGCGTGATTCCGACAGGGTCCGGGAACACTGAAGCTTTCTTT.

The CDR3 spells CASSPLRDSPLHF. The CDR3 DNA reads TGTGCCAGCTCACCACTTAGGGATTCACCCCTCCACTTT. The V and J genes are TRBV18 and TRBJ1-6; no definite D call. V gave up 1 base and J gave up 8 bases, with 6 bases separating them. This CDR3 region has 13 residues. Looked up from germline, CDR1 is KGHSH and CDR2 is LQKENI.

The chain uses TRBV9 and TRBJ2-3; no clear D gene. Germline values: CDR1 SGDLS, CDR2 YYNGEE. The V and J ends lost 0 bases and 3 bases respectively, with 11 bases between them. This CDR3 has 15 residues. In DNA form, the CDR3 reads TGTGCCAGCAGCGTAGTAGCTGCGAGTACAGATACGCAGTATTTT. It codes for CASSVVAASTDTQYF.

The gene calls are TRBV18 and TRBJ2-2, with TRBD2 identical over 7 bases. The CDR3 extends over 14 amino acids. Losses at the gene ends were 5 bases for V and 4 bases for J; bases not matched to a gene: 4. CDR1 and CDR2 from the germline V gene are KGHSH and LQKENI. The CDR3 region is CASSKSGTTGELFF. The CDR3 DNA is TGTGCCAGCTCAAAGAGCGGGACCACCGGGGAGCTGTTTTTT.

The chain recombines TRBV10-3 with TRBJ2-7; 8 bases fit TRBD2. The V gene end was trimmed by 6 bases and the J gene end by 1 base; junction bases not matched to a gene: 14. The germline V gene has CDR1 ENHRY and CDR2 SYGVKD. This CDR3 is 17 amino acids long. DNA for the CDR3: TGTGCCATCAGAGCGGGAGAGACCAGCTCCCCTTCCTACGAGCAGTACTTC. It is translated as CAIRAGETSSPSYEQYF.

The chain joins TRBV5-1 to TRBJ2-7; no clear D gene. V lost 5 bases and J lost 0, with 6 bases in between. This CDR3 has 12 residues. The germline gives CDR1 SGHRS, CDR2 YFSETQ. CDR3 in amino acids: CASRATSYEQYF. The CDR3 coding sequence is TGCGCCAGCAGGGCTACCTCCTACGAGCAGTACTTC.

The gene calls are TRBV10-3 and TRBJ1-1, with D unclear. The CDR3 contains 11 residues. Per the germline V gene, CDR1 is ENHRY and CDR2 is SYGVKD. Between the trimmed V and J ends, which lost 8 bases and 1 base, there was a span of 5 bases. CDR3 amino acids: CAIAENTEAFF. CDR3 bases: TGTGCCATCGCAGAGAACACTGAAGCTTTCTTT.